Each of the 22 T cell receptor beta chains below was sequenced from the same sample in a study of blood T cell repertoires in COVID-19. Clones were sequenced by immunoSEQ multiplex PCR, and TCRdb holds only the in-frame ones, with some missing. Of fewer than 70,000 clones listed, roughly nine tenths were seen once; the top ten hold 7% to 10%. Sequencing was carried out using peripheral blood. These receptors were obtained from a woman aged 70-85 years with active COVID-19.

The rearrangement joins TRBV4-1 to TRBJ2-3, with a possible D match to TRBD2 (6 bases). This CDR3 region has 17 residues. V lost 4 bases to trimming and J lost 2 bases, with 19 bases between them. Germline V gene sequence: CDR1 MGHRA, CDR2 YSYEKL. The CDR3 sequence: CASSPFRRAGPTDTQYF. CDR3 DNA sequence: TGCGCCAGCAGCCCCTTCAGGAGGGCGGGACCCACAGATACGCAGTATTTT.

This clone was counted between two and nine times. This chain joins TRBV7-9 and TRBJ1-2, with D possibly being TRBD1 (6 bases). CDR3 length equals 17 residues. Germline assignment: CDR1 SEHNR and CDR2 FQNEAQ (reference sequence). Trimming cost V 4 bases and J 0 bases, with 18 bases left between them. The CDR3 DNA is TGTGCCAGCAGCTACTCGGTCATACAGGGAGCTAACTATGGCTACACCTTC. Amino acids: CASSYSVIQGANYGYTF.

This sequence joins TRBV7-2 and TRBJ2-7, with D possibly TRBD2 on 6 matching bases. V lost 1 base to trimming and J lost 3 bases, with 13 bases between them. The CDR3 sequence is 15 residues long. Germline V lookup: CDR1 SGHTA, CDR2 FQGNSA. The CDR3 coding sequence is TGTGCCAGCAGCTTAGAAACAAGGGGACTCTACGAGCAGTACTTC. Its translation: CASSLETRGLYEQYF.

The rearrangement joins TRBV4-1 to TRBJ2-1, with 9 bases that match TRBD2. With V trimmed by 1 base and J by 5 bases, 3 bases remained unmatched. This CDR3 spans 15 amino acids. Germline CDR1 reads MGHRA; CDR2 reads YSYEKL. CDR3 sequence reads: CASSQGVAGDNEQFF. CDR3 in DNA: TGCGCCAGCAGCCAAGGGGTAGCGGGAGACAATGAGCAGTTCTTC.

The genes are TRBV7-2 and TRBJ2-1, with 14 bases lining up with TRBD2. CDR1 is SGHTA, CDR2 FQGNSA, per germline. This CDR3 has 17 amino acids. The J segment lost 9 bases and the V segment lost 2 bases, leaving 9 bases of the junction unmatched. The DNA of the CDR3 is TGTGCCAGCAGCTTAACCTTAGGACTAGCGGGAGGTGGTGAGCAGTTCTTC. Translating it yields CASSLTLGLAGGGEQFF.

The gene calls are TRBV7-9 and TRBJ2-3, with 11 bases that match TRBD2. Germline CDR1 and CDR2: SEHNR and FQNEAQ (reference sequence). Trimming removed 6 bases from V and 1 base from J; junction bases left unmatched: 15. This CDR3 has 19 amino acids. Here the CDR3 DNA reads TGTGCCAGCAGACCCGGGATAGCGGGAGGGTCGCCCCGCACAGATACGCAGTATTTT. This encodes CASRPGIAGGSPRTDTQYF.

This chain links TRBV5-6 with TRBJ1-1; 7 bases line up with TRBD1. The CDR3 is made up of 12 amino acids. Germline trimming cut 3 bases from V and 7 bases from J; bases unmatched to any gene: 3. Germline CDR1 SGHDT, CDR2 YYEEEE. CDR3 nucleotides: TGTGCCAGCAGCTCGACAGGGATTGAAGCTTTCTTT. This encodes CASSSTGIEAFF.

The chain recombines TRBV6-5 with TRBJ2-7, with 8 bases aligning to TRBD2. With V trimmed by 6 bases and J by 4 bases, 8 bases remained unmatched. The CDR3 runs 14 residues. Germline V CDR1 and CDR2: MNHEY, SVGAGI. CDR3 nucleotide sequence: TGTGCCAGCAGCCCGGGACTAGGAGCGTACGAGCAGTACTTC. Encoded protein: CASSPGLGAYEQYF.

The J gene is TRBJ2-3, the V gene TRBV9; D unclear. The germline V and J ends were trimmed by 0 bases and 0 bases, with 2 bases remaining between them. The CDR3 runs to 13 residues. Germline V lookup: CDR1 SGDLS, CDR2 YYNGEE. The CDR3: CASSVASTDTQYF. In nucleotides, the CDR3 is TGTGCCAGCAGCGTAGCGAGCACAGATACGCAGTATTTT.

The CDR3 sequence: CASFRRSTDTQYF. The CDR3 coding sequence is TGTGCCAGCTTTAGGAGGTCCACAGATACGCAGTATTTT. This chain uses TRBV28 with TRBJ2-3; tentatively, D is TRBD2 (5 bases). The CDR3 consists of 13 residues. Germline V gives CDR1 MDHEN, CDR2 SYDVKM. The V end lost 8 bases, the J end lost 2 bases, and 11 bases lay between the germline ends. The full variable domain, its missing parts supplied by reference TRBV28 and TRBJ2-3, is DVKVTQSSRYLVKRTGEKVFLECVQDMDHENMFWYRQDPGLGLRLIYFSYDVKMKEKGDIPEGYSVSREKKERFSLILESASTNQTSMYLCASFRRSTDTQYFGPGTRLTVL.

The chain is built from TRBV19 and TRBJ1-5, with unresolved D. The CDR3 totals 17 residues. V lost 1 base, J lost 7 bases, and 20 bases lay in between. Germline V gene lookup returns CDR1 LNHDA and CDR2 SQIVND (reference sequence). The CDR3 DNA is TGTGCCAGTAGTATAGTACGATTGGGCCCCACCTGGCAGCCCCAGCATTTT. Translation gives CASSIVRLGPTWQPQHF.

V is TRBV5-1 and J is TRBJ2-5, with 10 bases identical to TRBD1. This CDR3 contains 15 residues. V shed 3 bases and J 7 bases; nucleotides not matched to a gene: 9. Germline CDR1 and CDR2: SGHRS and YFSETQ. The CDR3 DNA reads TGCGCCAGCAGCTCACCGGGACAGGGGATCGGGACCCAGTACTTC. Protein: CASSSPGQGIGTQYF.

In DNA form, the CDR3 reads TGTGCCAGCAGCCGAACCCAGGGGTACTCTGGAAACACCATATATTTT. This gives the protein CASSRTQGYSGNTIYF. J is TRBJ1-3 and V is TRBV7-6, with a tentative D call TRBD1 (6 bases). CDR3 length equals 16 residues. The germline V gene encodes CDR1 SGHVS and CDR2 FNYEAQ. V was clipped by 5 bases and J by 0 bases, with 14 bases between them.

V usage is TRBV27 and J usage is TRBJ2-1, with a possible D match to TRBD2 (5 bases). V gave up 4 bases and J gave up 0 bases, with 10 bases separating them. The CDR3 covers 15 residues. Germline CDR1 MNHEY, CDR2 SMNVEV (reference sequence). The CDR3: CASSSRTGSYNEQFF. The CDR3 DNA sequence: TGTGCCAGCAGTTCTCGGACTGGCTCCTACAATGAGCAGTTCTTC.

The chain couples TRBV19 to TRBJ2-1; 14 nucleotides line up with TRBD2. Germline CDR1 LNHDA, CDR2 SQIVND (reference sequence). The CDR3 loop spans 15 amino acids. Germline trimming cut 3 bases from V and 10 bases from J; bases unmatched to any gene: 5. CDR3 sequence: CASSMGLAGAREQFF. The CDR3 bases are TGTGCCAGTAGTATGGGACTAGCGGGAGCGCGGGAGCAGTTCTTC.

The table lists this clone with a few counts. The chain carries TRBV14 and TRBJ2-7, with a possible D match to TRBD1 (5 bases). Trimming stripped 0 bases from V and 9 bases from J, with 12 bases between. Germline V lookup: CDR1 SGHDN, CDR2 FVKESK. CDR3 length: 13 amino acids. This chain's CDR3 is CASSQELQDMQYF. The CDR3 DNA reads TGTGCCAGCAGCCAAGAGTTACAGGACATGCAGTACTTC.

The chain carries TRBV15 and TRBJ2-7, with TRBD2 matching 11 bases. J was trimmed by 5 bases and V by 3 bases; bases with no gene match: 3. The CDR3 covers 14 residues. The germline V gene encodes CDR1 LNHNV and CDR2 YYDKDF (reference sequence). DNA for the CDR3: TGTGCCACCAGCAGGCTAGCGGGAGGCGACGAGCAGTACTTC. Translated: CATSRLAGGDEQYF.

J is TRBJ1-1 and V is TRBV2, with no clear D. Germline CDR1 and CDR2: SNHLY and FYNNEI. The V end was cut by 1 base, the J end by 11 bases, with 20 bases between. The CDR3 has 15 amino acids. CDR3 DNA sequence: TGTGCCAGCAGTGAAGGGTCTGAGGGAGGAGTGGGGGCTTTCTTT. Residues: CASSEGSEGGVGAFF.

V usage is TRBV27 and J usage is TRBJ2-5, with 9 bases lining up with TRBD1. The CDR3 is 17 amino acids. Germline loops: CDR1 MNHEY, CDR2 SMNVEV (reference sequence). Trimming at V came to 4 bases and at J to 5 bases, leaving 14 bases not matched to a gene. The CDR3 region has the DNA TGTGCCAGCAGTTCCATAAGCCCGGGACAGGGAGGGGAGACCCAGTACTTC. Protein product: CASSSISPGQGGETQYF.

V and J are TRBV28 and TRBJ1-1; D might be TRBD1 (6 bases). CDR1 is MDHEN, CDR2 SYDVKM, per germline. This CDR3 has 17 amino acids. With 2 bases removed from V and 3 bases from J, the gap between germline ends came to 19 bases. The CDR3 sequence: CASSLEGGAGAHTEAFF. The DNA of the CDR3 is TGTGCCAGCAGTTTAGAGGGGGGGGCAGGGGCGCACACTGAAGCTTTCTTT.

The chain employs TRBV5-5 and TRBJ1-2, with a tentative D call TRBD1 (5 bases). This CDR3 comprises 14 residues. The V gene lost 0 bases and the J gene lost 3 bases, with 9 bases spanning the gap. Germline V CDR1 and CDR2: SGHKS, YYEKEE (reference sequence). CDR3 DNA: TGTGCCAGCAGCTTGGAAGGGGCGGACTATGGCTACACCTTC. Translated: CASSLEGADYGYTF. Filled out from reference TRBV5-5 and TRBJ1-2, the complete variable domain reads DAGVTQSPTHLIKTRGQQVTLRCSPISGHKSVSWYQQVLGQGPQFIFQYYEKEERGRGNFPDRFSARQFPNYSSELNVNALLLGDSALYLCASSLEGADYGYTFGSGTRLTVV.

This rearrangement joins TRBV18 to TRBJ2-6; 8 bases are shared with TRBD1. Germline CDR1 and CDR2: KGHSH and LQKENI. J gave up 4 bases and V 2 bases, and 7 bases lay outside the gene matches. The CDR3 has 17 amino acids. The DNA of the CDR3 is TGTGCCAGCTCACCAACCGGACAGGGTTCAGGGGCCAACGTCCTGACTTTC. The encoded protein is CASSPTGQGSGANVLTF.